The entry below gives a single TCR beta chain sequence along with its context. Its recognized antigen is unknown. No base quality information exists; no much larger clone differs at one position. Resection was performed in the patients for synchronous oligometastatic disease or for delayed recurrence of a solitary brain metastasis. To avoid including cancers other than NSCLC, any patient with a history of multiple malignancies was excluded. Tumor areas were macrodissected from several deparaffinized about 11 um unstained sections guided by marked H&E slides. Every specimen was formalin-fixed and paraffin-embedded (FFPE). The AllPrep DNA/RNA FFPE Kit was used for extraction of genomic DNA. Each sample received roughly 2 to 5.5 ug of genomic DNA as input, and the DNA input was kept equal within each pair of samples. TCR beta libraries were constructed in two PCR steps with the immunoSEQ hsTCRbeta Kit, which uses multiplexed V and J gene primers. Pooled libraries with positive and negative controls were sequenced on an Illumina MiSeq using a 100-cycle paired-end protocol. The authors' pipeline ran thus. The immunoSEQ vendor processed the raw data into normalized, annotated TCR beta repertoire reports. Richness was defined as the number of unique clones by nucleotide sequence, and the iChao1 and Efron-Thisted estimators were used to extrapolate total richness. Paired lesions were characterized and compared using Pielou's evenness, Simpson's index, top-ten clone proportional abundance, and the Morisita overlap index. This is the immuneACCESS table as TCRdb keeps it, with only in-frame sequences that have V and J called. A part of the clones is gone; compared with another copy, unresolved V genes explain less than half, and the rest is unexplained. D and trimming were read from the DNA, whereas the V and J calls and clone size are those reported in that table. Recorded for this sample are some 5,100 clones; about 80% of them occurred a single time. Of the sample, 6.2% falls within the top ten clones.

This sample stems from a study of T cells in lung cancer brain metastases (dated by TCRdb to about 2018). A note on the overall study: Of the 20 to 25 patients, 15 to 17 had a history of tobacco use, with a median of roughly 41 pack-years. The median age of the patients at first diagnosis was 55 to 65 years, and the group included several males and about a dozen females. DNA integrity number averaged about 3.5 in both primary and metastatic specimens, with no significant difference between sites. Of the approximately 20 patients, approximately 19 received no interval therapy between resection of the primary and resection of the metastasis. Median interval between primary and brain metastasis specimen acquisition was approximately 320 days. A cohort of about 20 patients was included, from whom roughly 40 specimens were contributed, with one primary lung lesion and one brain metastasis obtained from each patient. The study compared TCR beta CDR3 repertoires of fully resected primary non-small cell lung cancers with those of paired brain metastases.

Trimming at the junction amounts to 0 bases on V and 6 bases on J, and the germline ends lie 17 bases apart. The CDR3 starts with the cysteine, ends with the phenylalanine, and has 16 residues. CDR3 DNA only is kept here, 48 bases in frame from base 1. CDR1 SGHKS and CDR2 YYEKEE were looked up in the germline V gene (reference sequence). On the study overall, not on this receptor specifically: The ten most abundant clones made up a significantly larger repertoire fraction in brain metastases than primaries, suggesting clonal expansion. The study could not control for the effects of preoperative corticosteroids on T cell infiltration in brain metastases. Retrieval of the complete infiltrating T cell repertoire may have been prevented by DNA fragmentation in FFPE samples. Brain metastases contained significantly fewer unique productive clones than the paired primaries (median approximately 1,500 versus 4,300). Most clones were lesion-specific, with limited overlap between paired lesions (mean Morisita index 0.23).

This receptor was taken from a man aged 50 or older with non-small cell lung cancer that had spread to the brain. This receptor chain uses TRBV5-5 and TRBJ2-3; D gene: possibly TRBD2, on 7 matching bases. The source material was tumor tissue from a brain metastasis. In light of the paper, this sample's cell subset or site label describes: paired resected brain metastasis. The CDR3 reads as follows: CASSLVVSGGRDTQYF. The DNA is as follows: TGTGCCAGCAGCTTGGTAGTGTCGGGGGGCCGGGATACGCAGTATTTT.